Shown below are 3 T cell receptor beta chains from a single sample sequenced in a study of T cells in Graves' hyperthyroidism and ophthalmopathy (dated by TCRdb to the late 2010s). The library relied on multiplex PCR. This sample was sequenced with an Illumina HiSeq 2000. The TCR beta CDR3 regions were amplified from RNA transcripts. The first round of RT-PCR for the TCR CDR3 was performed with the HTBI primer set and the Qiagen OneStep RT-PCR kit. TCRdb applied fastp at Q25 and MiXCR to the public reads, then kept only in-frame beta chains. Rows matching on CDR3 protein sequence are summarized as one entry with the most common DNA and genes. This sample holds 300,000 to 350,000 distinct CDR3 sequences; 15% to 20% were observed only once. 45% to 55% of the sample is in the top ten clones. The source material was blood. The source is a woman between 45 and 60 years old with Graves' hyperthyroidism.

A few counts support this clonotype. The V call is TRBV6-2 or TRBV6-3, the J call TRBJ2-7; TRBD1 is a possible D gene (6 bases). Per germline, CDR1 MNHEY and CDR2 SVGEGT. There are 14 residues in the CDR3. Trimming took 2 bases from V and 0 from J, leaving 8 bases between them. Written as DNA, the CDR3 is TGTGCCAGCAGTTACGGACAGCCCTCCTACGAGCAGTACGTC. Amino acid sequence: CASSYGQPSYEQYV.

There are a few counts of this clonotype. This chain uses TRBV6-2 or TRBV6-3 with TRBJ2-2; 8 nucleotides align to TRBD1. The CDR3 totals 15 residues. Germline V gene sequence: CDR1 MNHEY, CDR2 SVGEGT. V shed 5 bases and J 7 bases; nucleotides not matched to a gene: 9. In DNA, the CDR3 is TGTGCCAGCAGTCCCGGACAGGGCTCGGGCGGGGAGCTGTTTTTT. Its protein product is CASSPGQGSGGELFF.

Here the CDR3 DNA reads TGTGCCAGCAGATACACAGGGGGCCAGCCCCAGCATTTT. Protein sequence: CASRYTGGQPQHF. The rearrangement joins TRBV28 to TRBJ1-5; TRBD1 matches at 9 bases. Trimming cost V 6 bases and J 7 bases; bases outside gene matches: 4. The CDR3 is 13 amino acids. Germline assignment: CDR1 MDHEN and CDR2 SYDVKM. Full variable domain (rest looked up from reference TRBV28 and TRBJ1-5): DVKVTQSSRYLVKRTGEKVFLECVQDMDHENMFWYRQDPGLGLRLIYFSYDVKMKEKGDIPEGYSVSREKKERFSLILESASTNQTSMYLCASRYTGGQPQHFGDGTRLSIL.